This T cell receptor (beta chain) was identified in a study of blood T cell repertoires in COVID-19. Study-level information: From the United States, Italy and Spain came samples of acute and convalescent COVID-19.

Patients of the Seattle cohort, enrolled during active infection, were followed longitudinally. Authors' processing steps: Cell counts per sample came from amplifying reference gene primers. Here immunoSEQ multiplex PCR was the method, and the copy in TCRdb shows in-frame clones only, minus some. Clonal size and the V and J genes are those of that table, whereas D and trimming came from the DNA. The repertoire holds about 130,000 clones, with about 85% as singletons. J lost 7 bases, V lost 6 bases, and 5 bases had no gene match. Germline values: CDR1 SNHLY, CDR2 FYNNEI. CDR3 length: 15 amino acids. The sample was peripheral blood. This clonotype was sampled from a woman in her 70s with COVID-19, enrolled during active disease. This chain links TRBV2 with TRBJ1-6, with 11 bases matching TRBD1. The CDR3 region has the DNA TGTGCCAGCAGGGGACAGGGGGTTTCGAATTCACCCCTCCACTTT. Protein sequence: CASRGQGVSNSPLHF.